This T cell receptor (beta chain) was recorded in a study of T cells in Graves' hyperthyroidism and ophthalmopathy. This CDR3 is 16 amino acids long. The V and J ends lost 6 bases and 6 bases, in that order; junction bases with no gene match: 11. Germline CDR1 KGHSH, CDR2 LQKENI. RNA transcripts provided the source from which TCR beta CDR3 regions were amplified. HTBI primers were the set used in a first-round RT-PCR of the TCR CDR3. TCRdb re-called the multiplex PCR reads with MiXCR, one entry per CDR3 protein. The sample holds roughly 740,000 distinct CDR3 sequences, about a sixth seen once. Uncontrolled infection, other autoimmune disease, pregnancy and lactation each barred patients from inclusion.

J is TRBJ2-2 and V is TRBV18; TRBD2 aligns across 9 bases. This TCR came from a man aged 18 to 30 with Graves' hyperthyroidism. The sequenced material came from blood. Here the CDR3 reads CASSPPEREVSGELFF. The CDR3 nucleotides are TGTGCCAGCTCCCCCCCGGAGCGGGAGGTCTCCGGGGAGCTGTTTTTT.